The clone carrying this T cell receptor (beta chain) was counted ten times or more. Its antigen is unknown. This specimen comes from a study of T cells in Graves' hyperthyroidism and ophthalmopathy. TCR beta CDR3 region amplification was performed from RNA transcripts. First-round RT-PCR with HTBI primers amplified the TCR CDR3 region. TCRdb reprocessed the multiplex PCR reads via MiXCR and lists one record per CDR3 protein. The data show 450,000 to 550,000 distinct CDR3 sequences, with less than 25% seen just once and about 11% held by the top ten. Study-level findings and limits: A model built on 13 V-J features separated ophthalmopathy from stable hyperthyroidism.

It was uncontrolled infection, other autoimmune disease, pregnancy or lactation that excluded patients. Germline V gene lookup returns CDR1 LGHDT and CDR2 YNNKEL (reference sequence). There are 12 residues in the CDR3. With 1 base removed from V and 7 bases from J, the gap between germline ends came to 7 bases. This sequence joins TRBV3-1 and TRBJ1-2; possibly TRBD1 for D (5 bases). The TCR originated in a woman aged 25 to 39 with Graves' ophthalmopathy. The material sequenced was blood. The CDR3 sequence: CASSQGDSGYTF. In DNA, the CDR3 is TGTGCCAGCAGCCAAGGGGACTCTGGCTACACCTTC.